The clone carrying this TCR beta chain appeared once. Per the original methods: From reference gene primer amplification, estimates of nucleated cell counts were derived. Libraries were prepared by immunoSEQ multiplex PCR; TCRdb keeps only in-frame clonotypes and omits some of them. D and trimming were read from the DNA, whereas the V and J calls and clone size are those reported in that table. The sample records approximately 300,000 clones, 75% to 95% being singletons. This entry is derived from a study of blood T cell repertoires in COVID-19. Study background: Some COVID-19 samples were acute and others convalescent; all came from the United States, Italy and Spain. The cDNA or gDNA used as material had been derived from T cells, B-cell-depleted T cells, or PBMCs.

The CDR3 runs to 20 residues. Germline CDR1 reads SGHTA; CDR2 reads FQGTGA. V lost 1 base and J lost 3; bases outside the gene matches: 11. Seattle-derived patients entered the study during active infection and were followed longitudinally. Sequenced sample: peripheral blood. The receptor was isolated from a woman in her twenties or thirties with COVID-19, enrolled during active disease. The rearrangement links TRBV7-3 to TRBJ2-1, with 14 bases identical to TRBD2. The CDR3: CASSLNPSGLAGAGYNEQFF. CDR3 sequence (DNA): TGTGCCAGCAGCTTAAATCCCTCGGGACTAGCGGGAGCGGGCTACAATGAGCAGTTCTTC.